This T cell receptor (beta chain) came from a study of identical twins. Study-level results: Out-of-frame sharing of TCR alpha in monozygotic twins was underestimated by models. Insertion counts were lower in abundant cord blood beta clonotypes, a trend that memory repertoires did not show. Analyses of zero insertions could, in part, be confounded by invariant MAIT and iNKT cells.

This clonotype was recorded at least ten times. Antigen: not known. TCRdb redid the calling of the 5' RACE reads with MiXCR, one entry per CDR3 protein. This sample has 400,000 to 550,000 distinct CDR3 sequences; more than 13% occur once, and the top ten carry about 0.97%. The data also belong to a second study, concerning yellow fever vaccine responses in identical twins.

Sequenced sample: CD4+ T cells sorted from blood. The clonotype originates from a woman younger than 30 in good health.

CDR3 region: CASSSQTGSATEAFF. The CDR3 coding sequence is TGTGCCAGCAGCTCCCAGACAGGGTCGGCCACTGAAGCTTTCTTT. V and J are TRBV7-6 and TRBJ1-1, with 7 bases matching TRBD1. This CDR3 has 15 residues. V lost 4 bases to trimming and J lost 4 bases; unmatched junction nucleotides: 9. Germline V gives CDR1 SGHVS, CDR2 FNYEAQ.